The 25 T cell receptor beta chains listed next were all sequenced from one sample in a study of blood T cells in healthy people across ages. Then a second PCR, running roughly 7 to 11 cycles, was carried out with a sample-barcoded 5' primer and a J-beta primer mix. TCRdb recomputed calls from the 5' RACE reads with MiXCR, one row per CDR3 protein. The repertoire holds around 1,900,000 distinct CDR3 sequences, with 39% as singletons. Sequencing used blood. The receptors were sampled from a human donor in good health.

The genes are TRBV4-1 and TRBJ2-2, with a weak D call TRBD1 (6 bases). V was cut by 3 bases and J by 6 bases, with 11 bases left in between. Germline V gives CDR1 MGHRA, CDR2 YSYEKL. This CDR3 is built from 14 residues. Here the CDR3 reads CASSHTQGPGELFF. Here the CDR3 DNA reads TGCGCCAGCAGCCACACACAGGGTCCCGGGGAGCTGTTTTTT.

CDR3 coding DNA: TGCGCCAGCAGCTCACCCCAGGGGGCTAGCGGCTACACCTTC. It translates to CASSSPQGASGYTF. The chain links TRBV5-1 to TRBJ1-2; 8 nucleotides align to TRBD1. V gave up 3 bases and J gave up 8 bases; unmatched junction bases: 9. CDR3 length equals 14 residues. CDR1 and CDR2 from the germline V gene are SGHRS and YFSETQ.

V is TRBV12-3 or TRBV12-4 and J is TRBJ1-5; the match to TRBD1 covers 8 bases. The V and J ends lost 6 bases and 5 bases, in that order; junction bases with no gene match: 9. This CDR3 spans 15 amino acids. CDR3 loop: CASSYDRGRDQPQHF. CDR3 nucleotides: TGTGCCAGCAGCTATGACAGGGGACGGGATCAGCCCCAGCATTTT.

The rearrangement joins TRBV6-5 to TRBJ1-1; no clear D gene. With 2 bases removed from V and 1 base from J, the gap between germline ends came to 8 bases. CDR1 and CDR2 from the germline V gene are MNHEY and SVGAGI. The CDR3 loop spans 14 amino acids. This CDR3 reads CASSYDTGNTEAFF. The CDR3 coding sequence is TGTGCCAGCAGTTACGACACGGGGAACACTGAAGCTTTCTTT.

The chain joins TRBV12-3 or TRBV12-4 to TRBJ1-5; 9 bases are shared with TRBD1. The CDR3 loop spans 15 amino acids. J gave up 9 bases and V 5 bases, and 11 bases lay outside the gene matches. CDR3 sequence reads: CASSAGTGSVWPQHF. The DNA for the CDR3 is TGTGCCAGCAGTGCCGGGACAGGGAGTGTTTGGCCCCAGCATTTT.

The chain carries TRBV2 and TRBJ2-1; TRBD2 matches at 10 bases. Germline loops: CDR1 SNHLY, CDR2 FYNNEI. The V and J ends lost 7 bases and 11 bases, in that order; junction bases with no gene match: 14. This CDR3 is built from 15 residues. The CDR3 is CASKDPGTSDFKQFF. Here the CDR3 DNA reads TGTGCCAGCAAGGACCCCGGGACTAGCGACTTCAAGCAGTTCTTC.

This clonotype was seen a few times. The chain joins TRBV12-3 or TRBV12-4 to TRBJ2-1; 10 positions match TRBD2. The CDR3 runs to 20 residues. Trimming removed 2 bases from V and 0 bases from J; junction bases left unmatched: 13. CDR3 sequence reads: CASSLWMGVTSGDSYNEQFF. CDR3 sequence (DNA): TGTGCCAGCAGTTTATGGATGGGTGTCACTAGCGGGGACTCCTACAATGAGCAGTTCTTC.

This clonotype showed up just a few times. The rearrangement uses TRBV9 and TRBJ2-4; 11 bases agree with TRBD2. The assigned J gene may be wrong: the sequence end matches TRBJ2-7 better. The CDR3 sequence is 16 residues long. The germline V gene encodes CDR1 SGDLS and CDR2 YYNGEE. The CDR3 coding sequence is TGTGCCAGCAGCCCCCAGGGACTAGCGGACTCCTACGAGCAGTACTTC. Amino acids: CASSPQGLADSYEQYF.

This clonotype came up a few times. Here the CDR3 reads CASSSRTLGRGAFF. In nucleotides, the CDR3 is TGTGCCAGCAGCTCCAGAACCCTTGGCCGGGGAGCTTTCTTT. The chain has TRBV7-2 and TRBJ1-1; the D is unclear. Germline V gene sequence: CDR1 SGHTA, CDR2 FQGNSA. The CDR3 loop spans 14 amino acids. V lost 4 bases and J 10 bases, leaving 19 bases between the germline ends.

On this clonotype: A clone one base away is much larger, so this may be a read error. The rearrangement links TRBV20-1 to TRBJ2-4, with 11 bases that match TRBD1. The J call may not be correct, given that the DNA end is closer to TRBJ2-7. The germline V gene encodes CDR1 DFQATT and CDR2 SNEGSKA (reference sequence). The CDR3 sequence is 15 residues long. The CDR3 nucleotides read TGCAATGCTTCGGACAGGGGGCATCACGGTTACGAGCAGTACTTC. It encodes CNASDRGHHGYEQYF.

This rearrangement joins TRBV18 to TRBJ1-2, with 7 bases lining up with TRBD1. The CDR3 has 13 amino acids. Germline V gene sequence: CDR1 KGHSH, CDR2 LQKENI. V lost 6 bases and J lost 2; bases outside the gene matches: 3. CDR3 in DNA: TGTGCCAGCTCCGAGGACAGGAACTATGGCTACACCTTC. It codes for CASSEDRNYGYTF. Complete variable domain (other parts from reference TRBV18 and TRBJ1-2): NAGVMQNPRHLVRRRGQEARLRCSPMKGHSHVYWYRQLPEEGLKFMVYLQKENIIDESGMPKERFSAEFPKEGPSILRIQQVVRGDSAAYFCASSEDRNYGYTFGSGTRLTVV.

The V and J genes are TRBV10-3 and TRBJ1-5; D is perhaps TRBD1 (5 bases). V lost 10 bases, J lost 0 bases, and 10 bases lay in between. Germline V lookup: CDR1 ENHRY, CDR2 SYGVKD. CDR3 size: 13 residues. In DNA, the CDR3 is TGTGCCACGGGGCAGAATAGCAATCAGCCCCAGCATTTT. Its translation: CATGQNSNQPQHF.

This clonotype was detected a few times. The genes are TRBV7-6 and TRBJ1-4; D perhaps matches TRBD1 (5 bases). CDR1 SGHVS and CDR2 FNYEAQ come from the germline V gene. The CDR3 is 14 residues long. Trimming took 1 base from V and 10 from J, leaving 13 bases between them. The CDR3 DNA reads as TGTGCCAGCAGCTTAGGCCAGGTCGGGGGAAAACTGTTTTTT. It yields the protein CASSLGQVGGKLFF.

This clonotype occurred a few times. The V gene is TRBV4-1, the J gene TRBJ2-6; D possibly corresponds to TRBD1 (6 bases). CDR3 length: 18 amino acids. CDR1 is MGHRA and CDR2 is YSYEKL in the germline V gene. Trimming took 6 bases from V and 0 from J, leaving 18 bases between them. CDR3 residues: CASSRTTGLFSGANVLTF. As DNA, the CDR3 is TGCGCCAGCAGTCGTACGACAGGATTGTTCTCTGGGGCCAACGTCCTGACTTTC.

The V call is TRBV25-1, the J call TRBJ2-7; D gene unclear. With 3 bases removed from V and 6 bases from J, the gap between germline ends came to 9 bases. This CDR3 comprises 12 residues. Germline V gene data show CDR1 as MGHDK and CDR2 as SYGVNS. Here the CDR3 DNA reads TGTGCCAGCAGTGATAATACAATCGAGCAGTACTTC. Translation: CASSDNTIEQYF.

CDR3 in amino acids: CASLGTSGDNEQFF. In DNA form, the CDR3 reads TGTGCCAGCCTAGGGACTAGCGGGGACAATGAGCAGTTCTTC. The V and J genes are TRBV2 and TRBJ2-1, with 13 bases fitting TRBD2. Germline V CDR1 and CDR2: SNHLY, FYNNEI. J was trimmed by 5 bases and V by 8 bases; bases with no gene match: 3. This CDR3 is 14 amino acids long.

The V call is TRBV19, the J call TRBJ1-2, with a weak D call TRBD1 (5 bases). Germline CDR1 reads LNHDA; CDR2 reads SQIVND (reference sequence). This CDR3 contains 16 residues. V lost 5 bases to trimming and J lost 4 bases, with 20 bases between them. The CDR3, as DNA: TGTGCCAGTAGTCCCGGTCGGGGCGAGATTATCTATGGCTACACCTTC. Its translation is CASSPGRGEIIYGYTF.

The CDR3 region is CASRPDRYNEQFF. DNA of the CDR3: TGTGCCAGCAGGCCAGACAGGTACAATGAGCAGTTCTTC. The V gene is TRBV7-6, the J gene TRBJ2-1; maybe TRBD1 (6 bases). The V and J ends lost 6 bases and 4 bases respectively, with 10 bases between them. CDR3 size: 13 residues. Germline CDR1 SGHVS, CDR2 FNYEAQ.

The chain couples TRBV5-1 to TRBJ1-3; a possible D gene is TRBD1 (5 bases). Looked up from germline, CDR1 is SGHRS and CDR2 is YFSETQ. The CDR3 is 14 residues long. V lost 3 bases, J lost 2 bases, and 9 bases lay in between. As DNA, the CDR3 is TGCGCCAGCAGCTCTCAGACAGCTGGAAACACCATATATTTT. It translates to CASSSQTAGNTIYF.

This chain links TRBV4-1 with TRBJ2-7; 11 bases agree with TRBD1. In germline, CDR1 is MGHRA, CDR2 YSYEKL. V shed 3 bases and J 4 bases; nucleotides not matched to a gene: 5. CDR3 length equals 15 residues. CDR3 sequence (DNA): TGCGCCAGCAGCCAGGACAGGGGGCAGCAGTACGAGCAGTACTTC. It encodes CASSQDRGQQYEQYF.

Comments on this clonotype: At one boundary the junction diverges from the germline segment, which might be a read error. This rearrangement joins TRBV29-1 to TRBJ2-7, with 8 bases aligning to TRBD1. Germline CDR1 and CDR2: SQVTM and ANQGSEA. The CDR3 extends over 13 amino acids. The CDR3 loop reads CSAENRGTYEQYF. The CDR3, as DNA: TGCAGCGCTGAAAACAGGGGGACCTACGAGCAGTACTTC.

There are a few counts of this clonotype. This chain links TRBV29-1 with TRBJ2-7; 13 bases fit TRBD2. The length of the CDR3 is 14 residues. V was clipped by 6 bases and J by 2 bases; unmatched bases: 4. In germline, CDR1 is SQVTM, CDR2 ANQGSEA. CDR3 DNA: TGCAGCGTACCCGGGACTAGCGGGGCCTACGAGCAGTACTTC. Protein: CSVPGTSGAYEQYF.

Regarding this clonotype: This may arise from a read error, as a much more abundant clone is one base away. This sequence joins TRBV10-3 and TRBJ2-5; no clear D. CDR3 length: 12 residues. CDR1 and CDR2 from the germline V gene are ENHRY and SYGVKD. The CDR3 coding sequence is TGTGCCACCAGTGAAGACCGGGAGACCCAGTACTTC. It yields the protein CATSEDRETQYF.

This clonotype was seen more than once but under ten times. The chain couples TRBV10-3 to TRBJ1-2, with D possibly TRBD1 on 5 matching bases. The CDR3 totals 11 residues. V was clipped by 6 bases and J by 13 bases, with 15 bases between them. The germline CDR1 and CDR2 sequences are ENHRY and SYGVKD. The CDR3 here is CAISPGLFSTF. The CDR3 DNA reads TGTGCCATCAGCCCGGGACTGTTCTCCACCTTC.

The gene calls are TRBV19 and TRBJ1-1; no clear D. Trimming removed 3 bases at V and 3 bases at J, with 11 bases between. This CDR3 spans 14 amino acids. From germline, CDR1 is LNHDA and CDR2 SQIVND (reference sequence). The CDR3 DNA is TGTGCCAGTAGTATCAGAACGACGGACACTGAAGCTTTCTTT. Translated: CASSIRTTDTEAFF.